One sample yielded the 9 T cell receptor beta chains listed below, sequenced in a study of shared clonotypes between healthy human individuals. Clones were sequenced by immunoSEQ multiplex PCR, and TCRdb holds only the in-frame ones, with some missing. The data show about 470,000 clones, roughly 80% seen once. Specimen: PBMCs. All receptors derive from a woman in her thirties or forties in good health. Some clones in this sample may be carry-over from other donors' samples.

V and J are TRBV28 and TRBJ1-2; maybe TRBD1 (6 bases). V was trimmed by 7 bases and J by 4 bases, leaving 16 bases between them. Looked up from germline, CDR1 is MDHEN and CDR2 is SYDVKM. This CDR3 comprises 14 residues. The CDR3 DNA is TGTGCCAGCATCCAGGGGAGACAGGTCTATGGCTACACCTTC. Encoded protein: CASIQGRQVYGYTF.

The V and J genes are TRBV30 and TRBJ2-7, with D perhaps assigned TRBD1 or TRBD2 (5 bases each). The CDR3 is 12 amino acids. CDR1 is GTSNPN and CDR2 is SVGIG in the germline V gene (reference sequence). V was cut by 3 bases and J by 0 bases, with 6 bases left in between. Here the CDR3 reads CAWSGASYEQYF. The CDR3 coding sequence is TGTGCCTGGAGCGGGGCCTCCTACGAGCAGTACTTC. Supplemented by reference TRBV30 and TRBJ2-7, the full variable domain reads SQTIHQWPATLVQPVGSPLSLECTVEGTSNPNLYWYRQAAGRGLQLLFYSVGIGQISSEVPQNLSASRPQDRQFILSSKKLLLSDSGFYLCAWSGASYEQYFGPGTRLTVT.

V usage is TRBV5-1 and J usage is TRBJ1-6, with 8 bases aligning to TRBD1. Germline V gene data show CDR1 as SGHRS and CDR2 as YFSETQ. This CDR3 is built from 15 residues. After removal of 4 bases from V and 9 bases from J, the junction contained 9 bases not matched to a gene. CDR3 in DNA: TGCGCCAGCAGCCCGGACAGGGCGGAGGGTTCACCCCTCCACTTT. Its translation: CASSPDRAEGSPLHF.

This clone was seen a few times. The gene calls are TRBV7-9 and TRBJ2-7, with D possibly matching TRBD2 (5 bases). Germline V gives CDR1 SEHNR, CDR2 FQNEAQ (reference sequence). Trimming pared 3 bases from V and 7 bases from J, leaving 10 bases between. The CDR3 has 12 residues. The CDR3 DNA reads TGTGCCAGCAGCTTTGGACTGGGGGAGCAGTACTTC. This sequence encodes CASSFGLGEQYF.

This chain links TRBV5-1 with TRBJ2-1, with 9 bases that match TRBD2. The length of the CDR3 is 15 residues. Germline assignment: CDR1 SGHRS and CDR2 YFSETQ. V trimming: 0 bases; J trimming: 7 bases; junction bases outside the gene matches: 5. The CDR3 sequence is CASSLVLAGSNEQFF. DNA for the CDR3: TGCGCCAGCAGCTTGGTACTAGCGGGTAGTAATGAGCAGTTCTTC.

V gene TRBV5-4 combines with J gene TRBJ2-3; 7 nucleotides match TRBD2. Germline values: CDR1 SGHNT, CDR2 YYREEE (reference sequence). After removal of 9 bases from V and 5 bases from J, the junction contained 12 bases not matched to a gene. The CDR3 spans 14 residues. DNA of the CDR3: TGTGCCACCATGGCGGCGGGAGCGGTAGATACGCAGTATTTT. Translation gives CATMAAGAVDTQYF.

The chain carries TRBV5-1 and TRBJ2-2; no clear D. V lost 4 bases and J 4 bases, leaving 5 bases between the germline ends. Germline V gene sequence: CDR1 SGHRS, CDR2 YFSETQ. There are 12 residues in the CDR3. The CDR3 loop is CASSIGTGELFF. Written as DNA, the CDR3 is TGCGCCAGCAGCATCGGCACCGGGGAGCTGTTTTTT.

V usage is TRBV28 and J usage is TRBJ2-4; D remains unclear. Germline loops: CDR1 MDHEN, CDR2 SYDVKM. With 6 bases removed from V and 6 bases from J, the gap between germline ends came to 12 bases. CDR3 length: 13 amino acids. The CDR3 bases are TGTGCCAGCAGGCTTCCCCAAGGAAACATTCAGTACTTC. Translating gives CASRLPQGNIQYF.

The CDR3 sequence: CAWETGTGKNGYTF. The CDR3 nucleotides read TGTGCCTGGGAAACCGGGACAGGGAAGAATGGCTACACCTTC. This rearrangement joins TRBV30 to TRBJ1-2; the match to TRBD1 covers 9 bases. V lost 5 bases and J lost 6; bases outside the gene matches: 10. Germline assignment: CDR1 GTSNPN and CDR2 SVGIG (reference sequence). This CDR3 comprises 14 residues.